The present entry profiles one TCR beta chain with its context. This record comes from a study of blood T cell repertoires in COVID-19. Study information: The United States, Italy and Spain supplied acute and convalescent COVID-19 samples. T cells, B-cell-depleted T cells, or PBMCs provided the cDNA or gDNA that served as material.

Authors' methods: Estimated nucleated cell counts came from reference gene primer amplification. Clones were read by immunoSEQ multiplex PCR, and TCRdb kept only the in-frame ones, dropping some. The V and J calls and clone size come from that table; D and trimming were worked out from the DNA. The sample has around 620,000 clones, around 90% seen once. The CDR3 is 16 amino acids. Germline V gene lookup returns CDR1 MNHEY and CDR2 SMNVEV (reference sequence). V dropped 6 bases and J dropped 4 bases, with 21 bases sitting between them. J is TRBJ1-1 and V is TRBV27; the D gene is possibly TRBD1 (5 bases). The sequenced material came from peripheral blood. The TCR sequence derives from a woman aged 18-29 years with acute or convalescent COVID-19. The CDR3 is CASSHDFVVRGTEAFF. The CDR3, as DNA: TGTGCCAGCAGCCACGACTTTGTTGTTAGGGGCACTGAAGCTTTCTTT.